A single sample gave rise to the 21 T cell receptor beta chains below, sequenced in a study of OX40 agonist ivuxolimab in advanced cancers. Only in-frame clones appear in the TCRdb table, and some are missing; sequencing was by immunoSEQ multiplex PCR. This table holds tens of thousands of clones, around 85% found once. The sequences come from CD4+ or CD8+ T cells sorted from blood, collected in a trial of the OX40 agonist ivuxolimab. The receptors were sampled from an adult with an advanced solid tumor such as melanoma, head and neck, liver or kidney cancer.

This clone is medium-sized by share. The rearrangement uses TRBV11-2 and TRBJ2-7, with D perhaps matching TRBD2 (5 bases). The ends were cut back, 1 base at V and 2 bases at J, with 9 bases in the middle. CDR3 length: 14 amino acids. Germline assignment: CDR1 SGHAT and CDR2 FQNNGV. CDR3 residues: CASSLGSEAYEQYF. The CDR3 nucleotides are TGTGCCAGCAGCTTAGGTAGCGAGGCCTACGAGCAGTACTTC.

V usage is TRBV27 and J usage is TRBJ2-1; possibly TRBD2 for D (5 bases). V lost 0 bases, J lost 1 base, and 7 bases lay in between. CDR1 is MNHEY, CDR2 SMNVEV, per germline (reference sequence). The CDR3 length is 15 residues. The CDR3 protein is CASSLSSGSYNEQFF. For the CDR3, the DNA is TGTGCCAGCAGTTTATCGTCGGGGTCCTACAATGAGCAGTTCTTC.

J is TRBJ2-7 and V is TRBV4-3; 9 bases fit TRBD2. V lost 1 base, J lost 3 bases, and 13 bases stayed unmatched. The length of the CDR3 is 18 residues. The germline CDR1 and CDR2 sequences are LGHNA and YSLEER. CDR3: CASSQGPESGGPGYEQYF. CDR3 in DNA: TGCGCCAGCAGCCAAGGTCCCGAAAGCGGGGGGCCGGGCTACGAGCAGTACTTC.

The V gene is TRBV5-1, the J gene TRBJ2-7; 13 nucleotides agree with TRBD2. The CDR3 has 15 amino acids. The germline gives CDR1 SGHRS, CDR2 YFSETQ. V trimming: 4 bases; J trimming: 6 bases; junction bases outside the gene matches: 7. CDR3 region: CASSNGTSGVVEQYF. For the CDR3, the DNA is TGCGCCAGCAGCAACGGGACTAGCGGGGTGGTCGAGCAGTACTTC.

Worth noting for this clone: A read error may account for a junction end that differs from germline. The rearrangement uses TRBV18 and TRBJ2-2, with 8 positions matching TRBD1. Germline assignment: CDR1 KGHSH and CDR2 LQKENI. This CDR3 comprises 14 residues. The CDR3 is CASSPQGVTGELFF. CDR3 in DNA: TGTGCCAGCTCCCCACAGGGGGTCACCGGGGAGCTGTTTTTT.

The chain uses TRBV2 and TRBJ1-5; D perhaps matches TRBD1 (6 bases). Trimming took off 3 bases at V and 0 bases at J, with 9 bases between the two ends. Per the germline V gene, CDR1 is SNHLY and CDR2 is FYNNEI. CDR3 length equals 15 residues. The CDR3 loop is CASSEGAVSNQPQHF. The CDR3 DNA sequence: TGTGCCAGCAGTGAGGGGGCAGTTAGCAATCAGCCCCAGCATTTT.

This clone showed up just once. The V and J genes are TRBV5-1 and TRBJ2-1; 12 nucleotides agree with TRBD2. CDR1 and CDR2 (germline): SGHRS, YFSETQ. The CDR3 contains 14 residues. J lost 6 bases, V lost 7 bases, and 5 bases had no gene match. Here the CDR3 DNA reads TGCGCCAGCTCGACTAGCGGGGGAATCAATGAGCAGTTCTTC. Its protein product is CASSTSGGINEQFF.

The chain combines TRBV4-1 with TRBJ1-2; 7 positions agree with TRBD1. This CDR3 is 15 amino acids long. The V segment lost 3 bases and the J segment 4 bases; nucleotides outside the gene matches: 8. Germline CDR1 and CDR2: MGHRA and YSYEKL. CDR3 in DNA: TGCGCCAGCAGCCACTACCAGGGGGAGTTCTATGGCTACACCTTC. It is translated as CASSHYQGEFYGYTF.

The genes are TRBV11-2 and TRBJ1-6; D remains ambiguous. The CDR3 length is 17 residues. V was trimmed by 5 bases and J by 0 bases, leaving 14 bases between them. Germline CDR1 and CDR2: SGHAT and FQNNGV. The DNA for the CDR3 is TGTGCCAGCAGCCGTAGCGGGCTTAGCTCCTATAATTCACCCCTCCACTTT. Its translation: CASSRSGLSSYNSPLHF.

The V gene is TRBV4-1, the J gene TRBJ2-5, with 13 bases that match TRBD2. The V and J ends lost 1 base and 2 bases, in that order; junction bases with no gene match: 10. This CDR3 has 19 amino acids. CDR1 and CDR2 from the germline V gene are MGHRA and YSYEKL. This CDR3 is CASSQALGTSGVGQETQYF. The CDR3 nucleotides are TGCGCCAGCAGCCAAGCCCTTGGGACTAGCGGGGTAGGGCAAGAGACCCAGTACTTC.

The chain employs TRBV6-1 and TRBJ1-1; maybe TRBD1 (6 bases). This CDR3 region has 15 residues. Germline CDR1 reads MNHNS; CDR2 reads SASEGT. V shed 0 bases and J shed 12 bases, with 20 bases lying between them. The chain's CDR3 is CASSEALGMDSKTFF. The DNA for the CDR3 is TGTGCCAGCAGTGAAGCGCTAGGTATGGACAGTAAAACTTTCTTT.

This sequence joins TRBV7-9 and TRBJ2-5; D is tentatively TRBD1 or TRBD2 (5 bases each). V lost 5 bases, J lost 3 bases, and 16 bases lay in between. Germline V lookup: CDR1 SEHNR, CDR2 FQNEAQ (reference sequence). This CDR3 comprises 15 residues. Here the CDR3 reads CASSLGYRGEETQYF. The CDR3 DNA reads TGTGCCAGCAGCCTGGGGTATAGGGGAGAAGAGACCCAGTACTTC.

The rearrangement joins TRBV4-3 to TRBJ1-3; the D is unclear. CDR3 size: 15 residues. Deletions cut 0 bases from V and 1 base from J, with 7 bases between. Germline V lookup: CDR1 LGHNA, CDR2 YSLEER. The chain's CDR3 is CASSQDGLSGNTIYF. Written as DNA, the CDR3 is TGCGCCAGCAGCCAAGATGGGCTATCTGGAAACACCATATATTTT.

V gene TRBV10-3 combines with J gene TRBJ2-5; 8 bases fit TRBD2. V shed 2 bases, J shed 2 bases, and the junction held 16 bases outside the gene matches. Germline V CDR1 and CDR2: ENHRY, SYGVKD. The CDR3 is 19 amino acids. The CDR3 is CAISEDLRGELIDQETQYF. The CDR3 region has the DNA TGTGCCATCAGTGAGGATCTGCGGGGGGAACTAATCGATCAAGAGACCCAGTACTTC.

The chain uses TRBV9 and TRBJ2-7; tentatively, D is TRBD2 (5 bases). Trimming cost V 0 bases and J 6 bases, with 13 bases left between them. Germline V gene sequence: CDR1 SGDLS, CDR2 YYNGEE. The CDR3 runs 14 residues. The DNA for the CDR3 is TGTGCCAGCAGCGTAGATGCCGGACTTACCGAGCAGTACTTC. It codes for CASSVDAGLTEQYF.

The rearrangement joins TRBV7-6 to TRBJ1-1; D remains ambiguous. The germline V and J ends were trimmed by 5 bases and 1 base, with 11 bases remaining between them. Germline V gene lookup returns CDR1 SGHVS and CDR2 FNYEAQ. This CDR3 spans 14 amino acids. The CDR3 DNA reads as TGTGCCAGCAGCGAATCTGAGGGGAACACTGAAGCTTTCTTT. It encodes CASSESEGNTEAFF.

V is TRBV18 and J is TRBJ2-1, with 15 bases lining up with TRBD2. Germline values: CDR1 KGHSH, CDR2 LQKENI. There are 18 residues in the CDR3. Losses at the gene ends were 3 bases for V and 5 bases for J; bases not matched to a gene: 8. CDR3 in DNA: TGTGCCAGCTCACCGGGCCGGACTAGCGGGGGGGCGGACAATGAGCAGTTCTTC. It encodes CASSPGRTSGGADNEQFF.

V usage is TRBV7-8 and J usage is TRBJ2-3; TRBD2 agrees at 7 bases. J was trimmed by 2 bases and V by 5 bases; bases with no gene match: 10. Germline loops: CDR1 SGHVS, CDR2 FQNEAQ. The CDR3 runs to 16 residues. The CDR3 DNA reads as TGTGCCAGCAGCCTACTCCGAGCGGGGAACACAGATACGCAGTATTTT. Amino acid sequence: CASSLLRAGNTDTQYF.

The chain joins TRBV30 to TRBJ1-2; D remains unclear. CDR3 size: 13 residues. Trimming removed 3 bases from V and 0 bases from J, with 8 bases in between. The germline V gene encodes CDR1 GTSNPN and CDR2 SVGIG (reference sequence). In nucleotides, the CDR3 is TGTGCCTGGAGAGGTGGGGCTAACTATGGCTACACCTTC. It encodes CAWRGGANYGYTF. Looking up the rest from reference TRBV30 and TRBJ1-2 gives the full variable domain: SQTIHQWPATLVQPVGSPLSLECTVEGTSNPNLYWYRQAAGRGLQLLFYSVGIGQISSEVPQNLSASRPQDRQFILSSKKLLLSDSGFYLCAWRGGANYGYTFGSGTRLTVV.

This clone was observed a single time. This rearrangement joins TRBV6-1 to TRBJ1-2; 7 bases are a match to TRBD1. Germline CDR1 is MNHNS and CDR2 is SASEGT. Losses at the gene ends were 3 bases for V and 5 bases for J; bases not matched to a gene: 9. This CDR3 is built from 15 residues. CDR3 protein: CASSERQGEGYGYTF. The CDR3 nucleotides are TGTGCCAGCAGTGAGCGGCAGGGGGAAGGTTATGGCTACACCTTC.

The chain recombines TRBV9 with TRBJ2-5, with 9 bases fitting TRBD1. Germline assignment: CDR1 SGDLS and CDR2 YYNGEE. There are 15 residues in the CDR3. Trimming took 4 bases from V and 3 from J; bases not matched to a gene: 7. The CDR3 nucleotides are TGTGCCAGCAGCTTAGGGGACAGGGCGGAAGAGACCCAGTACTTC. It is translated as CASSLGDRAEETQYF.